This TCR beta chain originates from a study of shared clonotypes between healthy human individuals. Study-level findings and limits: Relative to memory subsets, naive subsets generally showed larger estimated richness.

The CDR3 has 17 residues. V lost 2 bases to trimming and J lost 1 base; unmatched junction nucleotides: 8. Germline V CDR1 and CDR2: SNHLY, FYNNEI. Libraries were prepared by immunoSEQ multiplex PCR; TCRdb keeps only in-frame clonotypes and omits some of them. There are 2 million to 2.5 million clones in the sample; approximately 96% occur only once, and more than 0.1% lies in the top ten. As to this clone: Its antigen is as yet unknown.

The material sequenced was naive CD4+ T cells sorted from blood. Subset given: CD45RA+ positively selected. This receptor was taken from a man between 18 and 29 years old in good health. This chain uses TRBV2 with TRBJ2-7, with 10 bases fitting TRBD2. Written as DNA, the CDR3 is TGTGCCAGCAGTGAATTGCCCGGGACTAGCGTTTCCTACGAGCAGTACTTC. Translated: CASSELPGTSVSYEQYF.